A single sample gave rise to the 4 T cell receptor beta chains below, sequenced in a study of blood T cell repertoires in COVID-19. Some clones are missing from TCRdb's copy, which holds only in-frame ones; the method was immunoSEQ multiplex PCR. The table has about 200,000 clones, approximately 90% seen once. Material for sequencing was peripheral blood. These receptors came from a man aged 45-65 years with COVID-19, enrolled during active disease.

The rearrangement joins TRBV7-9 to TRBJ2-7; 10 nucleotides align to TRBD1. Germline assignment: CDR1 SEHNR and CDR2 FQNEAQ (reference sequence). The CDR3 is made up of 15 amino acids. The ends lost 0 bases at V and 5 bases at J; junction bases unmatched: 4. The CDR3 here is CASSLATGGKNEQYF. CDR3 bases: TGTGCCAGCAGCTTAGCGACAGGGGGCAAGAACGAGCAGTACTTC.

The chain couples TRBV2 to TRBJ2-4, with 9 positions matching TRBD2. Germline values: CDR1 SNHLY, CDR2 FYNNEI. V shed 3 bases and J 1 base; nucleotides not matched to a gene: 10. This CDR3 has 18 residues. The chain's CDR3 is CASSEEIAGARAKNIQYF. CDR3 nucleotides: TGTGCCAGCAGTGAGGAAATAGCGGGAGCCCGGGCCAAAAACATTCAGTACTTC.

The genes are TRBV6-6 and TRBJ1-1, with 9 positions matching TRBD1. CDR1 is MNHNY, CDR2 SVGAGI, per germline (reference sequence). V was pared by 4 bases and J by 1 base, with 4 bases of the junction left unmatched. The CDR3 has 15 residues. This CDR3 is CASSLRTGENTEAFF. The DNA for the CDR3 is TGTGCCAGCAGTTTAAGGACAGGGGAGAACACTGAAGCTTTCTTT.

The rearrangement uses TRBV6-1 and TRBJ2-3, with D perhaps TRBD1 (5 bases). The CDR3 is 16 amino acids. V lost 1 base, J lost 1 base, and 12 bases lay in between. The V gene's germline CDR1 is MNHNS and CDR2 SASEGT. CDR3: CASSEGPGAGTDTQYF. The CDR3 nucleotides are TGTGCCAGCAGTGAAGGCCCTGGGGCAGGCACAGATACGCAGTATTTT.